This entry describes one T cell receptor (beta chain). Its antigen is unidentified. These data come from a study of cytomegalovirus exposure and HLA in healthy donors. Broader study findings: With later analysis, a missense DCLRE1C variant became linked to TCR beta V- and J-gene trimming. Over 150 TCR beta chains were listed as cytomegalovirus-associated. A later analysis showed TCR association rates differing by HLA locus, peaking at DRB1 and lowest at HLA-C.

In germline, CDR1 is SGHNT, CDR2 YYREEE (reference sequence). Trimming cost V 3 bases and J 4 bases; bases outside gene matches: 1. The CDR3 is made up of 15 amino acids. PCR amplification relied on 60 Vbeta primers (plus 13 Jbeta primers). Measured with immunoSEQ multiplex PCR; TCRdb has only the in-frame clones, and not every one. The sample holds around 190,000 clones, around 77% seen once. Material for sequencing was PBMCs. This sequence originates from a young man in good health and CMV-seronegative. The rearrangement joins TRBV5-4 to TRBJ2-3, with 14 bases fitting TRBD2. This CDR3 reads CASSSGLAGADTQYF. CDR3 coding DNA: TGTGCCAGCAGCTCGGGACTAGCGGGGGCAGATACGCAGTATTTT.